A selection of T cell receptor beta chains follows, all from one sample in a study of blood T cell repertoires in COVID-19. The repertoire was sequenced with immunoSEQ multiplex PCR; TCRdb's copy has only in-frame clones and lacks some. The sample includes under 300,000 clones, more than 60% of them seen just once. Material: peripheral blood. These receptor sequences come from a middle-aged woman with active or convalescent COVID-19. Both conserved end residues are part of each CDR3. Each record gives: clone size, D gene, V gene, J gene, CDR3 protein, CDR3 DNA. D genes are given only for firm matches. Not all rows give a size; the values are once, few, many and, for expanded clones, a class.

clone_size: once
d_call: TRBD2
v_call: TRBV7-2
j_call: TRBJ2-3
cdr3_aa: CASSSLAGGADTQYF
cdr3_nt: TGTGCCAGCAGCTCACTAGCGGGGGGCGCAGATACGCAGTATTTT

clone_size: -
d_call: -
v_call: TRBV9
j_call: TRBJ2-3
cdr3_aa: CANSPRPQGDTQYF
cdr3_nt: TGTGCCAACAGCCCCCGGCCCCAGGGGGATACGCAGTATTTT

clone_size: -
d_call: TRBD2
v_call: TRBV3-1/TRBV3-2
j_call: TRBJ2-1
cdr3_aa: CASSPRAGGGNEQFF
cdr3_nt: TGTGCCAGCAGCCCCCGAGCGGGGGGGGGCAATGAGCAGTTCTTC

clone_size: -
d_call: -
v_call: TRBV4-1
j_call: TRBJ2-2
cdr3_aa: CASSQQGQNTGELFF
cdr3_nt: TGCGCCAGCAGCCAACAGGGTCAGAACACCGGGGAGCTGTTTTTT

clone_size: -
d_call: TRBD1
v_call: TRBV14
j_call: TRBJ2-6
cdr3_aa: CASSLTGTASGANVLTF
cdr3_nt: TGTGCCAGCAGCCTGACAGGGACGGCATCTGGGGCCAACGTCCTGACTTTC

clone_size: -
d_call: TRBD2
v_call: TRBV9
j_call: TRBJ2-1
cdr3_aa: CASTSGTSYNEQFF
cdr3_nt: TGTGCCAGCACCTCCGGGACTAGCTACAATGAGCAGTTCTTC

clone_size: -
d_call: -
v_call: TRBV10-3
j_call: TRBJ2-5
cdr3_aa: CAIGQGQETQYF
cdr3_nt: TGTGCCATCGGCCAGGGACAAGAGACCCAGTACTTC

clone_size: once
d_call: -
v_call: TRBV15
j_call: TRBJ2-5
cdr3_aa: CATSHRELQETQYF
cdr3_nt: TGTGCCACCAGCCACCGGGAGTTACAAGAGACCCAGTACTTC

clone_size: -
d_call: -
v_call: TRBV4-1
j_call: TRBJ2-1
cdr3_aa: CASSQFIQGSGEQFF
cdr3_nt: TGCGCCAGCAGCCAGTTTATACAGGGATCGGGTGAGCAGTTCTTC

clone_size: -
d_call: TRBD1
v_call: TRBV19
j_call: TRBJ2-7
cdr3_aa: CASSTLQGSYEQYF
cdr3_nt: TGTGCCAGTAGTACGCTACAGGGGTCCTACGAGCAGTACTTC

clone_size: -
d_call: TRBD1
v_call: TRBV30
j_call: TRBJ1-6
cdr3_aa: CAWTIDRGRNSPLHF
cdr3_nt: TGTGCCTGGACCATAGACAGGGGTAGAAATTCACCCCTCCACTTT

clone_size: -
d_call: TRBD2
v_call: TRBV7-2
j_call: TRBJ2-5
cdr3_aa: CASSSGRRGSFQETQYF
cdr3_nt: TGTGCCAGCAGCTCCGGCAGGCGGGGGAGTTTCCAAGAGACCCAGTACTTC

clone_size: -
d_call: -
v_call: TRBV9
j_call: TRBJ2-7
cdr3_aa: CASSVRGHGYEQYF
cdr3_nt: TGTGCCAGCAGCGTAAGGGGCCATGGGTACGAGCAGTACTTC

clone_size: few
d_call: -
v_call: TRBV9
j_call: TRBJ2-2
cdr3_aa: CASSVQGGSTGELFF
cdr3_nt: TGTGCCAGCAGCGTGCAGGGAGGCTCCACCGGGGAGCTGTTTTTT

clone_size: -
d_call: -
v_call: TRBV30
j_call: TRBJ1-3
cdr3_aa: CAWSPDSPSGNTIYF
cdr3_nt: TGTGCCTGGAGTCCCGACAGCCCCTCTGGAAACACCATATATTTT

clone_size: -
d_call: -
v_call: TRBV7-3
j_call: TRBJ2-1
cdr3_aa: CASSPRTQDEQFF
cdr3_nt: TGTGCCAGCAGCCCCCGGACTCAGGATGAGCAGTTCTTC

clone_size: -
d_call: -
v_call: TRBV2
j_call: TRBJ1-5
cdr3_aa: CASSPGLQPQHF
cdr3_nt: TGTGCCAGCAGCCCGGGTCTTCAGCCCCAGCATTTT

clone_size: -
d_call: -
v_call: TRBV12-3/TRBV12-4
j_call: TRBJ1-1
cdr3_aa: CASSYRTEAFF
cdr3_nt: TGTGCCAGCAGTTACAGAACTGAAGCTTTCTTT

clone_size: -
d_call: -
v_call: TRBV3-1/TRBV3-2
j_call: TRBJ2-4
cdr3_aa: CASSPKKGRVEDIQYF
cdr3_nt: TGTGCCAGCAGCCCGAAAAAGGGCAGGGTAGAAGACATTCAGTACTTC

clone_size: -
d_call: TRBD1
v_call: TRBV19
j_call: TRBJ1-2
cdr3_aa: CASSQAGGADGYTF
cdr3_nt: TGTGCCAGTAGTCAGGCAGGGGGCGCGGATGGCTACACCTTC

clone_size: -
d_call: TRBD1
v_call: TRBV24-1
j_call: TRBJ1-2
cdr3_aa: CATSDLTPGQGMDGYTF
cdr3_nt: TGTGCCACCAGTGATTTGACCCCCGGACAGGGTATGGATGGCTACACCTTC

clone_size: -
d_call: TRBD1
v_call: TRBV6-6
j_call: TRBJ2-3
cdr3_aa: CASRDRISTDTQYF
cdr3_nt: TGTGCCAGCAGGGACAGGATTAGCACAGATACGCAGTATTTT

clone_size: -
d_call: TRBD2
v_call: TRBV19
j_call: TRBJ2-2
cdr3_aa: CASSMGRTVGGTGELFF
cdr3_nt: TGTGCCAGTAGTATGGGAAGGACTGTCGGGGGGACCGGGGAGCTGTTTTTT

clone_size: -
d_call: TRBD1
v_call: TRBV2
j_call: TRBJ2-3
cdr3_aa: CASSRDRGSTDTQYF
cdr3_nt: TGTGCCAGTTCCCGGGACAGGGGAAGCACAGATACGCAGTATTTT

clone_size: -
d_call: -
v_call: TRBV11-3
j_call: TRBJ2-5
cdr3_aa: CASSAASDGDQETQYF
cdr3_nt: TGTGCCAGCAGCGCCGCGTCGGACGGGGACCAAGAGACCCAGTACTTC

clone_size: -
d_call: -
v_call: TRBV25-1
j_call: TRBJ1-2
cdr3_aa: CASSDYSLYGYTF
cdr3_nt: TGTGCCAGCAGTGATTACTCCCTCTATGGCTACACCTTC

clone_size: few
d_call: -
v_call: TRBV2
j_call: TRBJ1-5
cdr3_aa: CASREEANQPQHF
cdr3_nt: TGTGCCAGTCGGGAGGAAGCTAATCAGCCCCAGCATTTT

clone_size: -
d_call: -
v_call: TRBV5-1
j_call: TRBJ1-1
cdr3_aa: CASSSQGYTEAFF
cdr3_nt: TGCGCCAGCAGCTCGCAGGGATACACTGAAGCTTTCTTT

clone_size: once
d_call: TRBD1
v_call: TRBV10-3
j_call: TRBJ2-1
cdr3_aa: CAIQQGAYHNEQFF
cdr3_nt: TGTGCCATCCAACAGGGGGCTTACCACAATGAGCAGTTCTTC

clone_size: once
d_call: -
v_call: TRBV19
j_call: TRBJ2-1
cdr3_aa: CASNKRAASYNEQFF
cdr3_nt: TGTGCCAGTAACAAGCGGGCCGCCTCCTACAATGAGCAGTTCTTC

clone_size: -
d_call: TRBD1
v_call: TRBV7-8
j_call: TRBJ1-5
cdr3_aa: CASSPRQGNQPQHF
cdr3_nt: TGTGCCAGCAGCCCGAGACAGGGGAATCAGCCCCAGCATTTT

clone_size: -
d_call: -
v_call: TRBV11-1
j_call: TRBJ1-6
cdr3_aa: CASSFRAGPNSPLHF
cdr3_nt: TGTGCCAGCAGCTTCCGAGCGGGTCCTAATTCACCCCTCCACTTT

clone_size: -
d_call: TRBD1
v_call: TRBV6-6
j_call: TRBJ2-3
cdr3_aa: CASSHLGQGQDTQYF
cdr3_nt: TGTGCCAGCAGTCACCTGGGACAGGGACAAGATACGCAGTATTTT

clone_size: few
d_call: TRBD2
v_call: TRBV9
j_call: TRBJ2-1
cdr3_aa: CASSVTGLNYNEQFF
cdr3_nt: TGTGCCAGCAGCGTAACGGGACTAAACTACAATGAGCAGTTCTTC

clone_size: -
d_call: -
v_call: TRBV28
j_call: TRBJ1-1
cdr3_aa: CASSDRLKEAFF
cdr3_nt: TGTGCCAGCAGTGACAGGTTAAAAGAAGCTTTCTTT

clone_size: -
d_call: -
v_call: TRBV7-2
j_call: TRBJ1-4
cdr3_aa: CASSIAGGNEKLFF
cdr3_nt: TGTGCCAGCAGCATTGCTGGCGGTAATGAAAAACTGTTTTTT